This is a list of T cell receptor beta chains from one sample in a study of T cell clonotyping in hematopoietic cell transplantation. Produced via immunoSEQ multiplex PCR; TCRdb's table is partial and in-frame only. The data show several thousand clones, roughly 94% seen once. This specimen consisted of peripheral blood mononuclear cells, obtained 30 days after allogeneic stem cell transplant. Source of these receptors: a male patient between 60 and 69 years old who had an allogeneic stem cell transplant from an unrelated donor, so T cells may come from the graft donor. Some clones in this sample may be carry-over from other donors' samples. CDR3s include the opening cysteine and the closing phenylalanine or tryptophan. Fields, in order: clone size, J gene, V gene, D gene, CDR3 protein, CDR3 DNA. The D gene is left open where the match is weak. Rows give clone size only sometimes, using once, few, many, or a class for an expanded clone.

>-|TRBJ2-7|TRBV19|TRBD1
CASSPSTGASYEQYF
TGTGCCAGTAGCCCCTCTACAGGGGCCTCCTACGAGCAGTACTTC
>once|TRBJ2-3|TRBV5-8|-
CASSLSTDTQYF
TGTGCCAGCAGCTTAAGCACAGATACGCAGTATTTT
>-|TRBJ2-3|TRBV7-3|-
CASSPTGAGVDTQYF
TGTGCCAGCAGCCCTACAGGGGCGGGGGTGGATACGCAGTATTTT
>-|TRBJ1-2|TRBV19|-
CASSIDFDSYGYTF
TGTGCCAGTAGTATAGATTTTGACAGCTATGGCTACACCTTC
>-|TRBJ1-2|TRBV28|TRBD1
CASSPGQGAYGGYTF
TGTGCCAGCAGTCCCGGACAGGGGGCCTACGGAGGCTACACCTTC
>-|TRBJ2-1|TRBV7-2|-
CASSSSGGSYNEQFF
TGTGCCAGCAGCTCGTCCGGGGGATCCTACAATGAGCAGTTCTTC
>-|TRBJ2-3|TRBV27|-
CASSFLGQGDTQYF
TGTGCCAGCAGTTTCTTGGGGCAGGGAGATACGCAGTATTTT
>-|TRBJ2-2|TRBV5-8|TRBD2
CASSALGTSGSSANTGELFF
TGTGCCAGCAGCGCGCTGGGGACTAGCGGGAGCTCTGCGAACACCGGGGAGCTGTTTTTT
>-|TRBJ2-4|TRBV6-1|TRBD2
CASSEARLREGPQAKNIQYF
TGTGCCAGCAGTGAAGCGCGACTTCGGGAGGGCCCTCAAGCCAAAAACATTCAGTACTTC
>once|TRBJ2-5|TRBV11-2|-
CASSLDQSGTQYF
TGTGCCAGCAGCTTAGATCAGAGTGGGACCCAGTACTTC
>-|TRBJ1-5|TRBV7-2|-
CASTPRGGGQPQHF
TGTGCCAGCACCCCAAGGGGGGGAGGACAGCCCCAGCATTTT
>-|TRBJ2-7|TRBV27|-
CASSLGYEQYF
TGTGCCAGCAGTTTAGGATACGAGCAGTACTTC
>-|TRBJ1-1|TRBV6-1|-
CASSTRTNTEAFF
TGTGCCAGCAGTACCCGGACGAACACTGAAGCTTTCTTT
>-|TRBJ1-3|TRBV28|-
CASSLGGSVSGNTIYF
TGTGCCAGCAGTTTAGGAGGGTCAGTCTCTGGAAACACCATATATTTT
>few|TRBJ2-7|TRBV7-3|TRBD2
CASSLLPGGSYEQYF
TGTGCCAGCAGCTTACTTCCGGGAGGCTCCTACGAGCAGTACTTC
>-|TRBJ1-1|TRBV9|-
CASSVGWQGSTEAFF
TGTGCCAGCAGCGTCGGGTGGCAGGGGAGCACTGAAGCTTTCTTT
>-|TRBJ2-6|TRBV28|-
CASSLYGANVLTF
TGTGCCAGCAGTTTGTATGGGGCCAACGTCCTGACTTTC
>-|TRBJ2-7|TRBV27|TRBD2
CASSLGLERYEQYF
TGTGCCAGCAGTTTGGGACTAGAGAGGTACGAGCAGTACTTC
>few|TRBJ2-5|TRBV7-3|TRBD2
CASSLNGRVARETQYF
TGTGCCAGCAGCTTAAACGGGAGGGTAGCGAGGGAGACCCAGTACTTC
>-|TRBJ1-3|TRBV6-5|-
CASSRTPSGNTIYF
TGTGCCAGCAGCAGGACACCCTCTGGAAACACCATATATTTT
>-|TRBJ2-7|TRBV27|-
CASSLRQSSYEQYF
TGTGCCAGCAGTTTGAGACAAAGCTCCTACGAGCAGTACTTC
>once|TRBJ2-7|TRBV7-8|TRBD2
CASSLRPTAAGGLDEQYF
TGTGCCAGCAGCCTACGGCCGACAGCGGCGGGAGGGCTGGACGAGCAGTACTTC
>-|TRBJ1-5|TRBV19|-
CASKGNDGENQPQHF
TGTGCCAGTAAAGGTAATGACGGAGAAAATCAGCCCCAGCATTTT
>-|TRBJ2-2|TRBV27|TRBD2
CASSLGAGGLTGELFF
TGTGCCAGCAGTTTAGGAGCGGGAGGGTTGACCGGGGAGCTGTTTTTT
>-|TRBJ2-5|TRBV2|-
CASTKQAQETQYF
TGTGCCAGTACCAAACAGGCCCAAGAGACCCAGTACTTC
>-|TRBJ2-3|TRBV6-6|TRBD1
CASRGQGKSSTDTQYF
TGTGCCAGCAGGGGACAGGGAAAATCTAGCACAGATACGCAGTATTTT
>-|TRBJ1-5|TRBV28|-
CASRDGRSPLNSNQPQHF
TGTGCCAGCAGAGATGGGCGTTCACCGTTGAATAGCAATCAGCCCCAGCATTTT
>-|TRBJ2-1|TRBV6-1|TRBD2
CASHRLAGNNEQFF
TGTGCCAGCCATAGACTAGCGGGGAACAATGAGCAGTTCTTC
>-|TRBJ1-2|TRBV5-6|TRBD1
CASSWEGQGVNYGYTF
TGTGCCAGCAGCTGGGAAGGACAGGGAGTTAACTATGGCTACACCTTC
>-|TRBJ1-5|TRBV27|TRBD1
CASSDRDSNQPQHF
TGTGCCAGCAGCGACAGGGATAGCAATCAGCCCCAGCATTTT